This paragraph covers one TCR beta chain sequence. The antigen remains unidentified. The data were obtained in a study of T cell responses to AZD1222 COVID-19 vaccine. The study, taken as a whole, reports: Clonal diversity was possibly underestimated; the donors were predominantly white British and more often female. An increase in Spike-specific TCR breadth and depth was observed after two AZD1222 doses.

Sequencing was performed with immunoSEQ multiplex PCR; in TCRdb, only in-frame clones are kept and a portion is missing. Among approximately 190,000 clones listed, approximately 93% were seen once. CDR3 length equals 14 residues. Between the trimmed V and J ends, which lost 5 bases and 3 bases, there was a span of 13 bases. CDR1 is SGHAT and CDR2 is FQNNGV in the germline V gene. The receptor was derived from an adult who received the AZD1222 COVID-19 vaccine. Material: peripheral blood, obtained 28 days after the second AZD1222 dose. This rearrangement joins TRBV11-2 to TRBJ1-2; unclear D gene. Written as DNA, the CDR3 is TGTGCCAGCAGCGACCTCCTGAATGACTATGGCTACACCTTC. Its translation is CASSDLLNDYGYTF.